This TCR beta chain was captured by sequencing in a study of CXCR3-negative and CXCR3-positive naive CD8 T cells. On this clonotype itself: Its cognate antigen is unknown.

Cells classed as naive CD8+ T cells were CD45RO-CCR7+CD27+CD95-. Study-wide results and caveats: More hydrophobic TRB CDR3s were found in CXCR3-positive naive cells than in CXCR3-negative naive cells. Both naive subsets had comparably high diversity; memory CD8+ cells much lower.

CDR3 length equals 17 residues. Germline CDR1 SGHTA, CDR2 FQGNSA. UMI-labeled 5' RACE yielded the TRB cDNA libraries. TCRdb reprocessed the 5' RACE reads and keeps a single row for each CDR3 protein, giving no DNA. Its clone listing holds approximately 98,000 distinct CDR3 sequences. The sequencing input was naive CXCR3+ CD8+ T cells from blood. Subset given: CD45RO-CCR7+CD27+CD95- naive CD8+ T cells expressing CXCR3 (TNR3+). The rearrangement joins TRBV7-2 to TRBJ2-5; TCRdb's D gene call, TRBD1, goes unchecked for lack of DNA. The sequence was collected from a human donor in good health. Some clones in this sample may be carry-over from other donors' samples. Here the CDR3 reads CASSLEPGGSLEETQYF.